The clone carrying this T cell receptor beta chain was counted a few times. Its specificity is unknown. Sequencing used immunoSEQ multiplex PCR; TCRdb keeps in-frame clones, though not all of them. The sample yields about 2.5 million clones, about nine tenths seen once. The data belong to a study of shared clonotypes between healthy human individuals. Turning to the study itself: Per donor, CD8 memory used one plate, CD8 naive used two, CD4 memory used three and CD4 naive used three. Study-wide results and limits: All-four-donor shared clonotypes had higher generation probabilities than non-shared clonotypes did. Represented diversity, genetic and exposure-history alike, was limited by few donors. Naive subsets generally had larger estimated richness than memory subsets.

The V end lost 0 bases, the J end lost 7 bases, and 12 bases lay between the germline ends. There are 14 residues in the CDR3. CDR1 and CDR2 from the germline V gene are GTSNPN and SVGIG (reference sequence). The specimen was naive CD4+ T cells from PBMCs. The subset: CD45RA+ positively selected. The chain couples TRBV30 to TRBJ1-4; no reliable D call. This sequence was found in a man aged 18 to 29 in good health. Some clones in this sample may be carry-over from other donors' samples. Here the CDR3 reads CAWSVLVGSEKLFF. The CDR3 region has the DNA TGTGCCTGGAGTGTACTTGTAGGGAGTGAAAAACTGTTTTTT.